These 10 T cell receptor beta chains came from one sample sequenced in a study of blood T cells in healthy people across ages. A second PCR, run for 7 to 11 cycles, used a sample-barcoded 5' primer plus a J-beta primer mix. TCRdb called the 5' RACE reads again in MiXCR, with one record for every CDR3 protein. Altogether about 640,000 distinct CDR3 sequences are present, roughly 50% being singletons, with the ten largest covering over 30%. Material: blood. Receptors were obtained from a man aged 60 to 69 in good health.

This clonotype came up once. This chain links TRBV5-1 with TRBJ1-2; TRBD1 matches 7 bases. Germline CDR1 SGHRS, CDR2 YFSETQ. V trimming: 4 bases; J trimming: 7 bases; junction bases outside the gene matches: 10. This CDR3 is built from 14 residues. The CDR3 here is CASSRDTGDGGYTF. The CDR3 DNA follows: TGCGCCAGCAGCCGTGACACAGGGGACGGTGGCTACACCTTC.

This chain uses TRBV5-5 with TRBJ2-7; 9 bases line up with TRBD1. The J call is doubtful: the DNA matches TRBJ2-5 better. Germline-derived CDR1 and CDR2 are SGHKS and YYEKEE (reference sequence). The CDR3 loop spans 15 amino acids. The CDR3 here is CASSFLGDRVETQYF. CDR3 DNA: TGTGCCAGCAGCTTCCTAGGGGACAGGGTGGAGACCCAGTACTTC.

The rearrangement joins TRBV28 to TRBJ2-5; 12 bases map to TRBD2. CDR1 is MDHEN, CDR2 SYDVKM, per germline. V lost 6 bases to trimming and J lost 4 bases; unmatched junction nucleotides: 9. This CDR3 is 16 amino acids long. The CDR3 sequence: CASSRPSGGAGETQYF. CDR3 in DNA: TGTGCCAGCAGCCGCCCTAGCGGGGGGGCCGGAGAGACCCAGTACTTC.

The CDR3 region is CASSQLTLDTQYF. In DNA form, the CDR3 reads TGTGCCAGCAGCCAACTTACTTTGGATACGCAGTATTTT. This chain uses TRBV4-2 with TRBJ2-3; D not resolved. Trimming cost V 2 bases and J 6 bases, with 9 bases left between them. Germline-derived CDR1 and CDR2 are LGHNA and YNFKEQ. The CDR3 is 13 residues long.

With regard to this clonotype: The junction departs from the called germline gene at one end, perhaps through a read error. The rearrangement joins TRBV5-6 to TRBJ2-7; D might be TRBD1 (5 bases). Per germline, CDR1 SGHDT and CDR2 YYEEEE. The CDR3 sequence is 15 residues long. CDR3 in DNA: TGTACCAGCAGCTTGGGTCCAGGGTGGAACTACGAGCAGTACTTC. Translated, it gives CTSSLGPGWNYEQYF.

Only a few counts were recorded for this clonotype. V and J are TRBV4-2 and TRBJ2-3; TRBD2 might be the D (5 bases). Germline CDR1 is LGHNA and CDR2 is YNFKEQ. This CDR3 contains 18 residues. Between the trimmed V and J ends, which lost 0 bases and 0 bases, there was a span of 16 bases. As DNA, the CDR3 is TGTGCCAGCAGCCAAGATTGGCCCCCCGGCGGGAGCACAGATACGCAGTATTTT. Protein sequence: CASSQDWPPGGSTDTQYF.

The rearrangement uses TRBV12-3 or TRBV12-4 and TRBJ2-6, with D unresolved. The CDR3 runs to 14 residues. The V end was cut by 6 bases, the J end by 2 bases, with 8 bases between. DNA of the CDR3: TGTGCCAGCAGCCGGCTTGCTGGGGCCAACGTCCTGACTTTC. Its translation: CASSRLAGANVLTF.

About this clonotype itself: A read error is possible here, since a much larger clone lies one base away. The rearrangement joins TRBV27 to TRBJ2-1; TRBD2 matches 8 bases. There are 16 residues in the CDR3. Germline CDR1 MNHEY, CDR2 SMNVEV (reference sequence). The CDR3 reads CASSSRLASSYKEQFF. CDR3 coding DNA: TGTGCCAGCAGTTCGCGACTAGCGAGCTCCTACAAGGAGCAGTTCTTC.

The chain has TRBV29-1 and TRBJ1-5; perhaps TRBD1 as D (5 bases). The V gene's germline CDR1 is SQVTM and CDR2 ANQGSEA. This CDR3 has 14 amino acids. Trimming cost V 6 bases and J 0 bases, with 12 bases left between them. The chain's CDR3 is CSVGDSYSNQPQHF. The CDR3 DNA sequence: TGCAGCGTCGGAGACAGTTATAGCAATCAGCCCCAGCATTTT.

This clonotype was found a few times. CDR3 DNA: TGTGCCAGCAGCCAAGATCACATCGGGGTCTATGGCTACACCTTC. This translates into CASSQDHIGVYGYTF. The chain combines TRBV14 with TRBJ1-2, with D unresolved. The CDR3 is 15 residues long. CDR1 is SGHDN and CDR2 is FVKESK in the germline V gene. Trimming stripped 0 bases from V and 4 bases from J, with 12 bases between. Complete variable domain (other parts from reference TRBV14 and TRBJ1-2): EAGVTQFPSHSVIEKGQTVTLRCDPISGHDNLYWYRRVMGKEIKFLLHFVKESKQDESGMPNNRFLAERTGGTYSTLKVQPAELEDSGVYFCASSQDHIGVYGYTFGSGTRLTVV.